The 15 T cell receptor beta chains listed next were all sequenced from one sample in a study of monozygotic twins with inflammatory bowel disease. TCRdb reworked the 5' RACE reads into one entry per CDR3 protein, no DNA. In all, the sample yields under 150,000 distinct CDR3 sequences. The specimen sequenced was blood. These receptors were collected from a human donor with ulcerative colitis or Crohn's disease, or a healthy co-twin of an affected twin (not recorded which).

The gene calls are TRBV4-2 and TRBJ2-7. Germline V gene lookup returns CDR1 LGHNA and CDR2 YNFKEQ. CDR3 size: 14 residues. The CDR3 sequence: CASSQDLGTYEQYF.

The chain couples TRBV28 to TRBJ2-6. The germline V gene encodes CDR1 MDHEN and CDR2 SYDVKM. CDR3 length: 14 amino acids. The chain's CDR3 is CATRQLSGANVLTF.

This sequence joins TRBV5-1 and TRBJ1-4. This CDR3 contains 15 residues. From germline, CDR1 is SGHRS and CDR2 YFSETQ. The CDR3 loop is CASATSSRTNEKLFF.

The chain has TRBV7-2 and TRBJ2-7; TCRdb's D call, TRBD1, is unchecked because there is no DNA. The CDR3 sequence is 15 residues long. Germline CDR1 and CDR2: SGHTA and FQGNSA. The CDR3 loop is CASSWQSTGGSEQYF.

The rearrangement joins TRBV20-1 to TRBJ2-1; TCRdb proposes TRBD1, but this gene call is untestable without DNA. There are 13 residues in the CDR3. Germline CDR1 and CDR2: DFQATT and SNEGSKA (reference sequence). The CDR3 spells CSARLKGLNEQFF.

V is TRBV11-2 and J is TRBJ2-7; with no DNA, the TCRdb D assignment of TRBD1 cannot be verified. The CDR3 extends over 15 amino acids. The germline V gene has CDR1 SGHAT and CDR2 FQNNGV. CDR3 protein: CASSSRDRGFYEQYF. Full variable domain (outside the CDR3, taken from reference TRBV11-2 and TRBJ2-7): EAGVAQSPRYKIIEKRQSVAFWCNPISGHATLYWYQQILGQGPKLLIQFQNNGVVDDSQLPKDRFSAERLKGVDSTLKIQPAKLEDSAVYLCASSSRDRGFYEQYFGPGTRLTVT.

V usage is TRBV7-2 and J usage is TRBJ2-3. This CDR3 is built from 14 residues. CDR1 and CDR2 from the germline V gene are SGHTA and FQGNSA. The CDR3 reads CASSLTGGPDTQYF. The variable domain in full, completed from reference TRBV7-2 and TRBJ2-3, reads GAGVSQSPSNKVTEKGKDVELRCDPISGHTALYWYRQSLGQGLEFLIYFQGNSAPDKSGLPSDRFSAERTGGSVSTLTIQRTQQEDSAVYLCASSLTGGPDTQYFGPGTRLTVL.

The chain has TRBV7-2 and TRBJ2-7; TCRdb selects TRBD1, and the lack of DNA leaves this call unchecked. The CDR3 has 15 amino acids. The germline V gene has CDR1 SGHTA and CDR2 FQGNSA. This CDR3 reads CASSLSWDRTYEQYF.

The chain couples TRBV18 to TRBJ2-7; TCRdb's D call of TRBD1 is untestable without DNA. Germline V gene data show CDR1 as KGHSH and CDR2 as LQKENI. The CDR3 consists of 14 residues. The CDR3 region is CASSPGQGMDEQYF.

This rearrangement joins TRBV20-1 to TRBJ2-7; TCRdb's assignment of TRBD1 cannot be checked, as there is no DNA. This CDR3 is 13 amino acids long. The germline CDR1 and CDR2 sequences are DFQATT and SNEGSKA (reference sequence). The CDR3 loop reads CSATTGVAYEQYF.

The chain combines TRBV20-1 with TRBJ1-5. The CDR3 totals 15 residues. From germline, CDR1 is DFQATT and CDR2 SNEGSKA (reference sequence). CDR3 protein: CSASPRGGGVQPQHF.

The chain uses TRBV20-1 and TRBJ2-4. This CDR3 contains 13 residues. Germline lookup yields CDR1 DFQATT and CDR2 SNEGSKA (reference sequence). The CDR3 loop is CSARLYTGNIQYF.

V gene TRBV5-5 combines with J gene TRBJ2-7; checking the TCRdb D call of TRBD1 is not possible without DNA. This CDR3 comprises 12 residues. Germline V CDR1 and CDR2: SGHKS, YYEKEE (reference sequence). The CDR3 here is CASSLLRDSQYF.

V and J are TRBV4-3 and TRBJ1-4; TCRdb's D call of TRBD1 is untestable without DNA. Germline lookup yields CDR1 LGHNA and CDR2 YSLEER. The CDR3 is 15 residues long. The CDR3 spells CASSPRTGSNEKLFF.

The chain recombines TRBV4-2 with TRBJ1-5; TCRdb selects TRBD1, and the lack of DNA leaves this call unchecked. CDR1 and CDR2 (germline): LGHNA, YNFKEQ. CDR3 length: 15 amino acids. CDR3: CASSQGQTINQPQHF.